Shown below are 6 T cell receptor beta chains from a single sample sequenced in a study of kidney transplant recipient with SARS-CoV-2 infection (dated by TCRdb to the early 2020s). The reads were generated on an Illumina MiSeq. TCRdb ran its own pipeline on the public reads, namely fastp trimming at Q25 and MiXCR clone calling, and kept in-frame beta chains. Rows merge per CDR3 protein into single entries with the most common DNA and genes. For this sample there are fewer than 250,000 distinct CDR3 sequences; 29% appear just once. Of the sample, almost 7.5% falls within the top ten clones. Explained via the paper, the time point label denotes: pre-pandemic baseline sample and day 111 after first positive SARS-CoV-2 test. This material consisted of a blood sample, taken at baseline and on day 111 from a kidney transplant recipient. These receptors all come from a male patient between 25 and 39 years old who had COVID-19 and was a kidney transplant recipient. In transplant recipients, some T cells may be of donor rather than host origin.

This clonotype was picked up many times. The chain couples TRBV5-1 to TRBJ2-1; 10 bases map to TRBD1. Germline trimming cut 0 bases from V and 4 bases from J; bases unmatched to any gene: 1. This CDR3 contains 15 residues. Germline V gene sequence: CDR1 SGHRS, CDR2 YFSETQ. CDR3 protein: CASSLGQGAYNEQFF. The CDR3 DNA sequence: TGCGCCAGCAGCTTGGGACAGGGGGCTTACAATGAGCAGTTCTTC.

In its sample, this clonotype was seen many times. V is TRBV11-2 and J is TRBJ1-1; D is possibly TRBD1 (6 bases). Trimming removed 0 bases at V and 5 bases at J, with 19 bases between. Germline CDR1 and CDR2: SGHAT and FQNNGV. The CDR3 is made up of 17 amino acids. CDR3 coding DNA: TGTGCCAGCAGCTTAGAGCATTCCGAGGGGGTGAGGACTGAAGCTTTCTTT. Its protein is CASSLEHSEGVRTEAFF.

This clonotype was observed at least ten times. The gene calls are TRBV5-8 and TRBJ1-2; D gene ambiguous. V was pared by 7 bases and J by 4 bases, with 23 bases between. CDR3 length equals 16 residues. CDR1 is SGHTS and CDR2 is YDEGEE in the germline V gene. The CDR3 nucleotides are TGTGCCAGCCCGCGGTTTCATCCACGAAAGACCTATGGCTACACCTTC. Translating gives CASPRFHPRKTYGYTF.

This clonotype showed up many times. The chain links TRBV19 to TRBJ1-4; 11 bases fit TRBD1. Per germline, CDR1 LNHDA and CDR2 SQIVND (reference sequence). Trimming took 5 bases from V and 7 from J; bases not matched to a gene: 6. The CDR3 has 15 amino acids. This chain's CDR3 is CASSARTGGGEKLFF. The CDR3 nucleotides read TGTGCCAGTAGTGCTAGGACAGGGGGCGGTGAAAAACTGTTTTTT.

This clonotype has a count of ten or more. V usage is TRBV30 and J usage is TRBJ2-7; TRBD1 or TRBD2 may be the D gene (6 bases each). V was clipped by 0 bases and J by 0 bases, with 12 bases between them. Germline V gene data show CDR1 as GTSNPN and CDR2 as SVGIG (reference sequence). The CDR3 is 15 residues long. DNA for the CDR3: TGTGCCTGGAGTGTAGGGGGACTGAGCTCCTACGAGCAGTACTTC. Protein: CAWSVGGLSSYEQYF.

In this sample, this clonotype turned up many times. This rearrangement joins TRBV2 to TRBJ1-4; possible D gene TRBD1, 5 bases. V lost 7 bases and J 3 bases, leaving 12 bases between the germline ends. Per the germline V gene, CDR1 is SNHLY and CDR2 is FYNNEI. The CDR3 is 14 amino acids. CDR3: CASMLTAANEKLFF. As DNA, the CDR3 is TGTGCCAGCATGTTGACAGCGGCTAATGAAAAACTGTTTTTT.